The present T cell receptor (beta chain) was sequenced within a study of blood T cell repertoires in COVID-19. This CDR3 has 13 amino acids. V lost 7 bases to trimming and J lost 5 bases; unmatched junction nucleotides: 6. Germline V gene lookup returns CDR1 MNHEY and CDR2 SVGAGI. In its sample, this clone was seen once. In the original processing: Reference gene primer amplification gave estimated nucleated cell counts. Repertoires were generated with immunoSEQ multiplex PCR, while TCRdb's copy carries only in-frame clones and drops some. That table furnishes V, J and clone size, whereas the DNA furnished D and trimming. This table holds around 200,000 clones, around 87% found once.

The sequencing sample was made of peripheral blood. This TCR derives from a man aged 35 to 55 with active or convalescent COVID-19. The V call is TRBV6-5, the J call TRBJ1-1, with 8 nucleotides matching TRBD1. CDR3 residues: CASTQGAWTEAFF. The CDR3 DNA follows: TGTGCCAGCACCCAGGGGGCATGGACTGAAGCTTTCTTT.